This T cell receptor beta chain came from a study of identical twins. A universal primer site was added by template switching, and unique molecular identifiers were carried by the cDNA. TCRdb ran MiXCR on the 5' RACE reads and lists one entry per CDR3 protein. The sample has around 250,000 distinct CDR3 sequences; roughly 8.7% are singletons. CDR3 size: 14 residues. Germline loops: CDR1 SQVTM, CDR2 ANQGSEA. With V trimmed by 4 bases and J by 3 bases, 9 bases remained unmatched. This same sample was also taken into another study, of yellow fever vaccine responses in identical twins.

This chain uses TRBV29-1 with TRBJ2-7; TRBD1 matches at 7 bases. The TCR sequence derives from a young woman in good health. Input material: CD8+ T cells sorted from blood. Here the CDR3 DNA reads TGCAGCGTTGGGGACAGAGGCCCGGGCTACGAGCAGTACTTC. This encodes CSVGDRGPGYEQYF.